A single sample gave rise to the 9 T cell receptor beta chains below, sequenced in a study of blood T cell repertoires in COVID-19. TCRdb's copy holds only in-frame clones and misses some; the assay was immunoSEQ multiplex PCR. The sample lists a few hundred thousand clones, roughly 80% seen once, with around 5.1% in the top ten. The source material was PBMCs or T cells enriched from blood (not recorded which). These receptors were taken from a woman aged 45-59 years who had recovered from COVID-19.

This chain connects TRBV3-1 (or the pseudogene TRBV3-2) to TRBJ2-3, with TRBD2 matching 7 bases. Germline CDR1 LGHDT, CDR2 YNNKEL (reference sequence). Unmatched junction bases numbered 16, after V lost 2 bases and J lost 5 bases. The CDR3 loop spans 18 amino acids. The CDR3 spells CASSQPLVAGVKVDTQYF. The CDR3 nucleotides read TGTGCCAGCAGCCAACCTCTAGTCGCGGGGGTGAAGGTAGATACGCAGTATTTT.

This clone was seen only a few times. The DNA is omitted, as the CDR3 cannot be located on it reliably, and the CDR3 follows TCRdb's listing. The CDR3 protein is CASSPFGGGTFF. V and J are TRBV11-3 and TRBJ1-2. The CDR3 numbers 12 amino acids, ends counted. Germline V gene lookup returns CDR1 SGHNT and CDR2 YENEEA.

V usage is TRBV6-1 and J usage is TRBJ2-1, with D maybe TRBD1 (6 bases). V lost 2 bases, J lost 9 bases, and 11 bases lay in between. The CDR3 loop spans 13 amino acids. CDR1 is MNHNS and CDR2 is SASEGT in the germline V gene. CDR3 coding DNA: TGTGCCAGCAGTGAACCCCAGGGGTTTGAGCAGTTCTTC. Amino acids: CASSEPQGFEQFF.

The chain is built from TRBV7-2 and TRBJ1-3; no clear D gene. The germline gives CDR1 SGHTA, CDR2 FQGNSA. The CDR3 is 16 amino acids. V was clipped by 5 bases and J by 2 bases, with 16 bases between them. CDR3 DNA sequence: TGTGCCAGCAGCAGCGGGGTTTTTGTAACTGGAAACACCATATATTTT. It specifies CASSSGVFVTGNTIYF.

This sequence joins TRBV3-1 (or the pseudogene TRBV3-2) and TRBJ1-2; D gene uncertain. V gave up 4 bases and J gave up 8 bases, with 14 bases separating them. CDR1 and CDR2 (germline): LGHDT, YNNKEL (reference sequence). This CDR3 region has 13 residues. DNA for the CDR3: TGTGCCAGCAGCCTGCCTGGGCCGCTGGGCTACACCTTC. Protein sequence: CASSLPGPLGYTF.

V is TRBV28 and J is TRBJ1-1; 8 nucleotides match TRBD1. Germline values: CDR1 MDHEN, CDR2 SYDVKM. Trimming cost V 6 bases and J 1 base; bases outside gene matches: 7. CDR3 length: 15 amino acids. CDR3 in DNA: TGTGCCAGCAGCCCACCCGGGACAGGGAACACTGAAGCTTTCTTT. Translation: CASSPPGTGNTEAFF.

CDR3 bases: TGTGCCAGCAGTACAGTAAGTAGGCCCCAGGACTATGGCTACACCTTC. Encoded protein: CASSTVSRPQDYGYTF. The chain has TRBV6-2 or TRBV6-3 and TRBJ1-2; unclear D gene. This CDR3 contains 16 residues. V was shortened by 5 bases and J by 3 bases, with 19 bases between the two germline ends. Germline CDR1 and CDR2: MNHEY and SVGEGT.

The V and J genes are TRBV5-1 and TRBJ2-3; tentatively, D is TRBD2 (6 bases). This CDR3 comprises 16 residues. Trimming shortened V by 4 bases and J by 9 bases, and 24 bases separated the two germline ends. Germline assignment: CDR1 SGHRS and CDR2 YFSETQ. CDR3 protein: CASSLNRRTSYDTQYF. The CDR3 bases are TGCGCCAGCAGCCTCAACCGGAGAACTAGCTATGACACGCAGTATTTT.

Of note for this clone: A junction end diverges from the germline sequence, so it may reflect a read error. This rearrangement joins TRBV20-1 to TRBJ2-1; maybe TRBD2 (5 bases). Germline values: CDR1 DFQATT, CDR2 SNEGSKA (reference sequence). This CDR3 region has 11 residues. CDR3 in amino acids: CSATDYDEQFF. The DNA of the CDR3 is TGCAGTGCTACCGACTACGATGAGCAGTTCTTC.